The 3 T cell receptor beta chains in this list originate from one sample, sequenced in a study of neoadjuvant nivolumab and ipilimumab in lung cancer. The data were produced by immunoSEQ multiplex PCR, yet TCRdb's version contains in-frame clones alone and is incomplete. The sample holds about 18,000 clones; 75% to 90% are singletons and the top ten take more than 2%. Sample: peripheral blood, taken before neoadjuvant nivolumab, alone or with ipilimumab. The receptors were gathered from an adult with non-small cell lung cancer.

V is TRBV15 and J is TRBJ2-7, with 9 bases identical to TRBD1. The CDR3 has 15 residues. The germline gives CDR1 LNHNV, CDR2 YYDKDF (reference sequence). V shed 5 bases and J 3 bases; nucleotides not matched to a gene: 8. CDR3 nucleotide sequence: TGTGCCACCAGCGGTCAATGGACAGGGGACTACGAGCAGTACTTC. It is translated as CATSGQWTGDYEQYF. Full variable domain (remainder filled in from reference TRBV15 and TRBJ2-7): DAMVIQNPRYQVTQFGKPVTLSCSQTLNHNVMYWYQQKSSQAPKLLFHYYDKDFNNEADTPDNFQSRRPNTSFCFLDIRSPGLGDTAMYLCATSGQWTGDYEQYFGPGTRLTVT.

The chain recombines TRBV6-5 with TRBJ1-1; possibly TRBD1 for D (6 bases). The germline V gene encodes CDR1 MNHEY and CDR2 SVGAGI. The CDR3 length is 13 residues. V gave up 6 bases and J gave up 1 base, with 9 bases separating them. Here the CDR3 DNA reads TGTGCCAGCAGAACAGGGAGGAACACTGAAGCTTTCTTT. It translates to CASRTGRNTEAFF.

The chain links TRBV29-1 to TRBJ2-1, with D tentatively TRBD2 (5 bases). Trimming removed 2 bases from V and 6 bases from J, with 8 bases in between. Per the germline V gene, CDR1 is SQVTM and CDR2 is ANQGSEA. The CDR3 is made up of 12 amino acids. CDR3 sequence (DNA): TGCAGCGTTGAAAAAAGCGGCAATGAGCAGTTCTTC. Translation gives CSVEKSGNEQFF.